This T cell receptor beta chain was profiled in a study of blood T cells in healthy people across ages. All donors came from Russia, were Caucasian and healthy, and spanned ages roughly 6 to 100. Using a J-beta primer mix together with a sample-barcoded 5' primer, a second PCR was run for roughly 6 to 12 cycles. TCRdb called the 5' RACE reads again in MiXCR, with one record for every CDR3 protein. In the table there are 600,000 to 850,000 distinct CDR3 sequences, 20% to 25% of which are singletons. Separately, the same data were catalogued under a study of T cells of mothers and their children.

This clonotype was sampled from a boy between 5 and 17 years old in good health. The sequenced sample was blood.

The DNA for the CDR3 is TGTGCCAGCAGCCTAGGGGGGGCTAGCGGAATAGGAGAGCAGTTCTTC. This sequence encodes CASSLGGASGIGEQFF. This chain links TRBV9 with TRBJ2-1; tentative D call: TRBD2 (7 bases). V gave up 4 bases and J gave up 10 bases, with 24 bases separating them. Germline assignment: CDR1 SGDLS and CDR2 YYNGEE. The CDR3 loop spans 16 amino acids.